This T cell receptor beta chain is from a study of neoadjuvant anti-PD-1 for oral cavity cancer. Whole-study context: Most patients had three to four biweekly doses of 3 mg/kg nivolumab before resection. Study-level findings and limits: After neoadjuvant nivolumab, PBMC T cell clonality was significantly higher in non-responders than responders.

Six replicates per PBMC sample, mostly from about 500 ng of genomic DNA. The method was immunoSEQ multiplex PCR; TCRdb's version includes in-frame clones alone and lacks a portion of them. Among 80,000 to 95,000 clones listed, 84% were seen once. Cohort: HPV-negative, locally advanced oral cavity squamous cell carcinoma patients. The CDR3 runs 13 residues. The germline gives CDR1 SGHNT, CDR2 YENEEA. V gave up 1 base and J gave up 10 bases, with 11 bases separating them. Comments on this clone: Antigen: not known.

The genes are TRBV11-3 and TRBJ2-1; TRBD1 might be the D (5 bases). Sequenced here: PBMCs, sampled before nivolumab (anti-PD-1) treatment. This TCR came from a person aged 40 to 85 with oral cavity squamous cell carcinoma. The CDR3 loop is CASSLVLTAEQFF. CDR3 DNA sequence: TGTGCCAGCAGCTTAGTTTTGACAGCAGAGCAGTTCTTC. Full variable domain (rest looked up from reference TRBV11-3 and TRBJ2-1): EAGVVQSPRYKIIEKKQPVAFWCNPISGHNTLYWYLQNLGQGPELLIRYENEEAVDDSQLPKDRFSAERLKGVDSTLKIQPAELGDSAVYLCASSLVLTAEQFFGPGTRLTVL.